Listed below are T cell receptor beta chains from one sample, sequenced in a study of PD-L1 blockade in urothelial cancer. TCRdb's table, derived via immunoSEQ multiplex PCR, lists solely in-frame clones and lacks some. The table includes about 44,000 clones, roughly 82% detected once. This specimen consisted of PBMCs, obtained around atezolizumab (anti-PD-L1) treatment. The receptor set was obtained from a man aged 65 to 85 with urothelial cancer. Each CDR3 is given without its conserved first and last residue. The order of the fields is V gene, J gene, CDR3 protein.

TRBV29-1	TRBJ2-1	SVTGSGSYNEQF
TRBV5-1	TRBJ2-2	ASRQGLTGELF
TRBV5-1	TRBJ1-1	ASSVGTGGAGTEAF
TRBV6-5	TRBJ1-2	ASSPRLNYGYT
TRBV5-1	TRBJ1-1	ASSLGGTGGTEAF
TRBV5-1	TRBJ2-1	ASRFRDSYNEQF
TRBV6-1	TRBJ1-1	ASTEGGEAF
TRBV25-1	TRBJ2-6	ASSAQTGTGSGANVLT
TRBV27	TRBJ2-7	ASSLSRLAGLSYEQY
TRBV25-1	TRBJ1-5	ASSEGGTQH
TRBV30	TRBJ2-1	AWSGRQGDASGTYNEQF
TRBV6-6	TRBJ2-5	ASSYSREETQY
TRBV2	TRBJ1-5	ASSGTGGSNQPQH
TRBV28	TRBJ1-2	ASSQPGQRPT
TRBV28	TRBJ2-2	ASSSGGTGELF
TRBV7-6	TRBJ1-4	ASSPTGTAEKLF
TRBV20-1	TRBJ1-2	SATARGYT
TRBV5-6	TRBJ1-1	ASSLGPGSEAF
TRBV5-1	TRBJ2-1	ASSVGQGGSLF
TRBV12-1	TRBJ1-5	ASSLLTGTGGFYSNQPQH
TRBV5-1	TRBJ2-1	ASSFPGRNEQF
TRBV5-6	TRBJ1-2	ASSLQGIYGYT
TRBV7-8	TRBJ2-4	ASSLTGTQALY
TRBV18	TRBJ2-7	ASSPIQGSYEQY
TRBV7-8	TRBJ1-5	ASSRGWASNQPQH
TRBV18	TRBJ1-3	ASSPLRGAGGNTIY
TRBV27	TRBJ2-7	ASSLGGRVAYEQY
TRBV27	TRBJ1-3	ASRPGGTGVGGLSGNTIY
TRBV14	TRBJ1-4	ASSGTGREKLF
TRBV7-9	TRBJ1-2	ASSTQTGPHT
TRBV19	TRBJ1-1	ASSIGAMEGIYTEAF
TRBV2	TRBJ2-1	ASSGRRGFSEQF
TRBV29-1	TRBJ1-3	SVAHSGNTIY
TRBV19	TRBJ2-3	ASSSWTSGIPADTQY
TRBV6-5	TRBJ1-2	ASSPDRANYGYT
TRBV7-9	TRBJ2-7	ASSLGVYEQY
TRBV27	TRBJ1-2	ASSSRDSRGYT
TRBV29-1	TRBJ1-2	SVEDSLRSYT
TRBV6-4	TRBJ2-1	ASSGQGGNEQF
TRBV28	TRBJ2-7	ASSLVTYEQY
TRBV30	TRBJ2-2	AWSLDGTGELF
TRBV2	TRBJ1-1	ASSSGQGSRLNTEAF
TRBV7-2	TRBJ2-2	ASSYQRTGGELF
TRBV28	TRBJ1-1	AIKLPGPRGTEAF
TRBV5-1	TRBJ1-4	ASSGTGEANEKLF
TRBV27	TRBJ2-7	ASSRLSGEQY
TRBV9	TRBJ1-2	ASSVGQGFTRSDYGYT
TRBV4-3	TRBJ1-4	ASSPDQGYWEKLF
TRBV6-1	TRBJ1-6	ASSEAPSGQSNSPLH
TRBV6-1	TRBJ1-1	ASSDRGVGVAQAF